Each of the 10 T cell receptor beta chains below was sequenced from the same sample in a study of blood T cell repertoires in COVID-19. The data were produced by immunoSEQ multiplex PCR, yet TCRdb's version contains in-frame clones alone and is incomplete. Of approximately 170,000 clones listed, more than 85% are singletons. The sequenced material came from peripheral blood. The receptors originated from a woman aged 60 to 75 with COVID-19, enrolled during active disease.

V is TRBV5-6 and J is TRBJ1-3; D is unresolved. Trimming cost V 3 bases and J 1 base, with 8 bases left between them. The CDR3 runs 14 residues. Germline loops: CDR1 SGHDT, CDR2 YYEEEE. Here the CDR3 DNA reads TGTGCCAGCAGCTCTCTGCGGTCTGGAAACACCATATATTTT. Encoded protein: CASSSLRSGNTIYF.

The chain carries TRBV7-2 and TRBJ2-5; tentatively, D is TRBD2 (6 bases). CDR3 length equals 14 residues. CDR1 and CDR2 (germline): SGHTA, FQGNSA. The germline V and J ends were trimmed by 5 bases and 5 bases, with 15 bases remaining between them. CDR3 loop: CASSPRGASETQYF. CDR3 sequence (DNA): TGTGCCAGCAGCCCCCGCGGGGCATCGGAGACCCAGTACTTC.

The CDR3 is CASSPGQGMNTEAFF. CDR3 bases: TGCGCCAGCAGCCCCGGACAGGGGATGAACACTGAAGCTTTCTTT. The chain joins TRBV4-3 to TRBJ1-1; TRBD1 matches 9 bases. The CDR3 loop spans 15 amino acids. In germline, CDR1 is LGHNA, CDR2 YSLEER. V lost 4 bases, J lost 0 bases, and 3 bases stayed unmatched.

The CDR3 loop is CASARLTETNYGYTF. The CDR3 region has the DNA TGCGCCAGCGCTCGACTGACAGAAACTAACTATGGCTACACCTTC. The rearrangement joins TRBV5-1 to TRBJ1-2; tentative D call: TRBD1 (5 bases). V lost 7 bases and J lost 0, with 16 bases in between. The CDR3 runs to 15 residues. The germline gives CDR1 SGHRS, CDR2 YFSETQ.

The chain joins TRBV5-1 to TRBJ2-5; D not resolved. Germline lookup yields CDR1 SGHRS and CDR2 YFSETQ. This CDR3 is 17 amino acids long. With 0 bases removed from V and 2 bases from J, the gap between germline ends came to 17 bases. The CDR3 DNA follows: TGCGCCAGCAGCTTGGTAGTGCGGATGTTATCACAAGAGACCCAGTACTTC. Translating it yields CASSLVVRMLSQETQYF.

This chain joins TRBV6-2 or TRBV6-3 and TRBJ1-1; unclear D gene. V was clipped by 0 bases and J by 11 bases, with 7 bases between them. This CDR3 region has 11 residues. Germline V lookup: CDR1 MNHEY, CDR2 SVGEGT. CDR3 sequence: CASSYSTLAFF. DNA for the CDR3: TGTGCCAGCAGTTACTCGACTTTGGCTTTCTTT.

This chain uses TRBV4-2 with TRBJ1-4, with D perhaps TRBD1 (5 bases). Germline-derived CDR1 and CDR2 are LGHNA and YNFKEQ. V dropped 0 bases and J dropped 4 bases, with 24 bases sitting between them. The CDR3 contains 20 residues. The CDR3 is CASSQEGAWMEGLVNEKLFF. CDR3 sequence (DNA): TGTGCCAGCAGCCAAGAAGGGGCCTGGATGGAGGGCCTTGTTAATGAAAAACTGTTTTTT.

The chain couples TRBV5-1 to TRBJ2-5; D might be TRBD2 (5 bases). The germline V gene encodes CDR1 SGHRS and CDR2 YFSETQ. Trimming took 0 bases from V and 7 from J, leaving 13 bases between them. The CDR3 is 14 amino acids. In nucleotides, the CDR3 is TGCGCCAGCAGCTTGGCCGGGGAAGGTCGGACCCAGTACTTC. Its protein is CASSLAGEGRTQYF.

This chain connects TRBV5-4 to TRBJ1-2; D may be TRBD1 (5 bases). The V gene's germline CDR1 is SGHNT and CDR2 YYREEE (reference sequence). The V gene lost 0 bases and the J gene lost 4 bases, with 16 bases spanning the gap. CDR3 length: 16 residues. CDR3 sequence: CASSLAQVQSTYGYTF. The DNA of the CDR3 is TGTGCCAGCAGCTTGGCACAGGTTCAATCTACCTATGGCTACACCTTC.

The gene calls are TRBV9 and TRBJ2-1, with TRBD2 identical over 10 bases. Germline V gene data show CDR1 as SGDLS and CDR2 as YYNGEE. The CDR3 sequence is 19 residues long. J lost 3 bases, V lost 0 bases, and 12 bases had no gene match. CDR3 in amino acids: CASSVVRGTSGDLYNEQFF. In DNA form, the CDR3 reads TGTGCCAGCAGCGTAGTTCGGGGAACTAGCGGGGACCTCTACAATGAGCAGTTCTTC.